This section outlines one T cell receptor (beta chain) sequence together with its context. TCRdb's copy holds only in-frame clones and misses some; the assay was immunoSEQ multiplex PCR. The sample carries over 150,000 clones, approximately 94% recorded once. This specimen comes from a study of control samples from healthy donors and cancer patients. There are 12 residues in the CDR3. Germline lookup yields CDR1 SGHNT and CDR2 YYREEE (reference sequence). V lost 3 bases and J lost 6, with 10 bases in between. This rearrangement joins TRBV5-4 to TRBJ2-7; D perhaps matches TRBD1 (7 bases). The clonotype originates from a woman aged 18-29 years in good health. Sequencing was performed on blood. The CDR3 spells CASSSQGGEQYF. As DNA, the CDR3 is TGTGCCAGCAGCTCCCAGGGGGGCGAGCAGTACTTC.